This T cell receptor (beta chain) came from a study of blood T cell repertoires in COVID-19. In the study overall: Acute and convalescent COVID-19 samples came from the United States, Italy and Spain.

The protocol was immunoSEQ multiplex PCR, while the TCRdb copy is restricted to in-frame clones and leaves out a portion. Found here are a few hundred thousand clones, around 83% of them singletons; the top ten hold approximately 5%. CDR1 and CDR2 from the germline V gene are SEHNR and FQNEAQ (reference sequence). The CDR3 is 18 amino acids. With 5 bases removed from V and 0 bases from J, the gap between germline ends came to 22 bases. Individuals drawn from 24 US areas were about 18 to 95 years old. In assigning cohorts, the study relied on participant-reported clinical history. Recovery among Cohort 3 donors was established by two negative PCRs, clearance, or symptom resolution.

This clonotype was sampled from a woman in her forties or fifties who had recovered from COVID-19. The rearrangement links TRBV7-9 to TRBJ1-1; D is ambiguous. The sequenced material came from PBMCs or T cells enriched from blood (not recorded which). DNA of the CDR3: TGTGCCAGCAGCAATAACGGTGCATTCTTCGGGGTGAACACTGAAGCTTTCTTT. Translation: CASSNNGAFFGVNTEAFF.